What follows are 30 T cell receptor beta chains derived from one specimen sequenced in a study of shared clonotypes between healthy human individuals. Profiling relied on immunoSEQ multiplex PCR, and the TCRdb table lists in-frame clones only, not all of them. The sample yields fewer than 600,000 clones, more than 65% seen once. The sequenced sample was PBMCs. These receptors were obtained from a woman aged 40 to 55 in good health. Some clones in this sample may be carry-over from other donors' samples.

The V call is TRBV28, the J call TRBJ1-5, with D unresolved. The CDR3 length is 17 residues. The germline CDR1 and CDR2 sequences are MDHEN and SYDVKM. V lost 7 bases to trimming and J lost 0 bases, with 19 bases between them. The CDR3, as DNA: TGTGCCAGCACCCTGTGGGCAGAACTTTATAGCAATCAGCCCCAGCATTTT. Protein sequence: CASTLWAELYSNQPQHF.

This clone has a single count. In the same sample, other DNA sequences code for this CDR3. The rearrangement joins TRBV9 to TRBJ2-5; D uncertain. Trimming stripped 0 bases from V and 1 base from J, with 4 bases between. The length of the CDR3 is 13 residues. Germline V gene data show CDR1 as SGDLS and CDR2 as YYNGEE. CDR3 nucleotides: TGTGCCAGCAGCGTAGCCAGCCAAGAGACCCAGTACTTC. Amino acid sequence: CASSVASQETQYF.

The chain couples TRBV23-1 to TRBJ2-2; TRBD1 aligns across 9 bases. TRBV23-1 is identified as an open reading frame with a role that is uncertain. The CDR3 covers 15 residues. V lost 4 bases and J lost 7; bases outside the gene matches: 7. The CDR3, as DNA: TGCGCCAGCAGTCCCGGGACAGGGAGGGTCGGGGAGCTGTTTTTT. Its protein product is CASSPGTGRVGELFF.

This sequence joins TRBV7-9 and TRBJ2-7, with D perhaps matching TRBD1 (5 bases). The germline V gene has CDR1 SEHNR and CDR2 FQNEAQ (reference sequence). This CDR3 has 12 residues. V gave up 0 bases and J gave up 6 bases, with 6 bases separating them. The CDR3 loop is CASSLAGVEQYF. CDR3 sequence (DNA): TGTGCCAGCAGCTTAGCAGGGGTCGAGCAGTACTTC. The full variable domain, in which reference TRBV7-9 and TRBJ2-7 provide the parts outside the CDR3, is DTGVSQNPRHKITKRGQNVTFRCDPISEHNRLYWYRQTLGQGPEFLTYFQNEAQLEKSRLLSDRFSAERPKGSFSTLEIQRTEQGDSAMYLCASSLAGVEQYFGPGTRLTVT.

The CDR3 bases are TGTGCCAGCAGTTTCCGACAGGGGGCAAGGTACGAGCAGTACTTC. Its translation: CASSFRQGARYEQYF. The J gene is TRBJ2-7, the V gene TRBV28; 10 nucleotides agree with TRBD1. The CDR3 length is 15 residues. Germline lookup yields CDR1 MDHEN and CDR2 SYDVKM. V lost 3 bases, J lost 4 bases, and 6 bases stayed unmatched.

V usage is TRBV5-4 and J usage is TRBJ1-2; 7 bases match TRBD1. Germline V gene lookup returns CDR1 SGHNT and CDR2 YYREEE (reference sequence). The CDR3 is 16 amino acids. Trimming removed 2 bases from V and 8 bases from J; junction bases left unmatched: 15. The CDR3 bases are TGTGCCAGCAGCTTCGGTTTATTAGGGGGCTCTGACGGCTACACCTTC. Translation: CASSFGLLGGSDGYTF.

This rearrangement joins TRBV6-6 to TRBJ1-1; no clear D gene. CDR1 is MNHNY, CDR2 SVGAGI, per germline (reference sequence). Trimming cost V 0 bases and J 5 bases, with 16 bases left between them. This CDR3 has 16 residues. This CDR3 is CASSYSIGVAGTEAFF. CDR3 bases: TGTGCCAGCAGTTACTCGATTGGGGTAGCGGGGACTGAAGCTTTCTTT.

The chain employs TRBV6-1 and TRBJ1-4, with 8 bases aligning to TRBD1. Germline CDR1 and CDR2: MNHNS and SASEGT. J was trimmed by 8 bases and V by 5 bases; bases with no gene match: 7. The CDR3 extends over 14 amino acids. As DNA, the CDR3 is TGTGCCAGCAGTATCAGGGGGCTGGAGGAAAAACTGTTTTTT. Translated, it gives CASSIRGLEEKLFF.

The rearrangement uses TRBV5-6 and TRBJ2-7; 10 nucleotides agree with TRBD2. Germline loops: CDR1 SGHDT, CDR2 YYEEEE. The CDR3 is 17 amino acids. V shed 4 bases and J 4 bases; nucleotides not matched to a gene: 14. The CDR3 DNA reads TGTGCCAGCAGCCCGGATAGGCTAGCGGGAGATTGGTACGAGCAGTACTTC. This sequence encodes CASSPDRLAGDWYEQYF.

The chain joins TRBV5-1 to TRBJ2-1; 8 positions agree with TRBD1. The germline V gene has CDR1 SGHRS and CDR2 YFSETQ. The CDR3 runs to 14 residues. V dropped 2 bases and J dropped 2; count of bases not matched to a gene: 0. The CDR3 loop is CASSLQGAYNEQFF. The CDR3 DNA follows: TGCGCCAGCAGCTTACAGGGGGCCTACAATGAGCAGTTCTTC.

This clone occurred once. The chain is built from TRBV5-5 and TRBJ2-1; 7 bases are shared with TRBD2. The V and J ends lost 2 bases and 6 bases, in that order; junction bases with no gene match: 5. Germline assignment: CDR1 SGHKS and CDR2 YYEKEE (reference sequence). The CDR3 is made up of 14 amino acids. CDR3 in DNA: TGTGCCAGCAGCTTAGCGGGATCCGTCAATGAGCAGTTCTTC. It specifies CASSLAGSVNEQFF.

This sequence joins TRBV5-8 and TRBJ2-3; D uncertain. The CDR3 runs to 13 residues. Germline CDR1 is SGHTS and CDR2 is YDEGEE. Between the trimmed V and J ends, which lost 1 base and 2 bases, there was a span of 5 bases. CDR3 sequence (DNA): TGTGCCAGCAGCTTGTTGCCCACAGATACGCAGTATTTT. The encoded protein is CASSLLPTDTQYF. Full variable domain (rest looked up from reference TRBV5-8 and TRBJ2-3): EAGVTQSPTHLIKTRGQQATLRCSPISGHTSVYWYQQALGLGLQFLLWYDEGEERNRGNFPPRFSGRQFPNYSSELNVNALELEDSALYLCASSLLPTDTQYFGPGTRLTVL.

The rearrangement joins TRBV5-6 to TRBJ2-1; 13 positions match TRBD2. Germline V gene data show CDR1 as SGHDT and CDR2 as YYEEEE. Losses at the gene ends were 4 bases for V and 7 bases for J; bases not matched to a gene: 5. CDR3 length: 15 residues. DNA of the CDR3: TGTGCCAGCAGCATGGTGACTAGCGGGGGGAATGAGCAGTTCTTC. Its protein is CASSMVTSGGNEQFF.

The rearrangement uses TRBV6-5 and TRBJ2-1; D perhaps matches TRBD1 (5 bases). The CDR3 length is 14 residues. Trimming cost V 5 bases and J 4 bases, with 12 bases left between them. Germline CDR1 MNHEY, CDR2 SVGAGI. The CDR3 DNA reads TGTGCCAGCAGTCTCGGACACGTTTACAATGAGCAGTTCTTC. This gives the protein CASSLGHVYNEQFF.

This chain connects TRBV29-1 to TRBJ2-1; perhaps D is TRBD1 or TRBD2 (7 bases each). CDR1 is SQVTM, CDR2 ANQGSEA, per germline. The CDR3 length is 13 residues. With 6 bases removed from V and 8 bases from J, the gap between germline ends came to 17 bases. The CDR3 protein is CSVPGQRDDEQFF. The CDR3 coding sequence is TGCAGCGTGCCGGGACAGCGGGACGATGAGCAGTTCTTC.

This clone was detected only a few times. V and J are TRBV5-1 and TRBJ2-7; 8 nucleotides align to TRBD2. CDR1 and CDR2 from the germline V gene are SGHRS and YFSETQ. The CDR3 runs to 15 residues. J was trimmed by 1 base and V by 2 bases; bases with no gene match: 5. The CDR3 DNA reads TGCGCCAGCAGCTTAGGTAGCGGGATTTCCTACGAGCAGTACTTC. It codes for CASSLGSGISYEQYF.

The chain recombines TRBV5-5 with TRBJ2-1, with TRBD2 matching 7 bases. Germline values: CDR1 SGHKS, CDR2 YYEKEE (reference sequence). The J segment lost 0 bases and the V segment lost 0 bases, leaving 3 bases of the junction unmatched. This CDR3 contains 16 residues. The CDR3, as DNA: TGTGCCAGCAGCTTGGCCGGCGGGAGCTCCTACAATGAGCAGTTCTTC. Translated, it gives CASSLAGGSSYNEQFF.

The J gene is TRBJ2-1, the V gene TRBV7-8; a weak D match, TRBD1 (5 bases). Per germline, CDR1 SGHVS and CDR2 FQNEAQ. V was cut by 1 base and J by 8 bases, with 9 bases left in between. CDR3 size: 13 residues. Here the CDR3 DNA reads TGTGCCAGCAGCTTAGACAGGAACCATGAGCAGTTCTTC. Encoded protein: CASSLDRNHEQFF.

V gene TRBV5-5 combines with J gene TRBJ1-5, with a weak D call TRBD1 (5 bases). The CDR3 length is 14 residues. V lost 1 base, J lost 9 bases, and 14 bases lay in between. Germline V gene sequence: CDR1 SGHKS, CDR2 YYEKEE (reference sequence). This chain's CDR3 is CASSLYVREGPQHF. CDR3 coding DNA: TGTGCCAGCAGCTTGTACGTCAGGGAAGGGCCCCAGCATTTT.

V gene TRBV19 combines with J gene TRBJ2-4; D gene ambiguous. V lost 6 bases and J 0 bases, leaving 6 bases between the germline ends. The CDR3 runs 13 residues. Germline V lookup: CDR1 LNHDA, CDR2 SQIVND (reference sequence). As DNA, the CDR3 is TGTGCCAGTAGCCGGGCAGCCAAAAACATTCAGTACTTC. This translates into CASSRAAKNIQYF.

The chain recombines TRBV11-1 with TRBJ2-2; D remains unclear. The germline V and J ends were trimmed by 6 bases and 4 bases, with 12 bases remaining between them. The CDR3 covers 14 residues. The V gene's germline CDR1 is SGHAT and CDR2 FQDESV (reference sequence). The chain's CDR3 is CASRPNPPTGELFF. DNA of the CDR3: TGTGCCAGCAGACCCAACCCCCCCACCGGGGAGCTGTTTTTT.

To note about this clone: One end of the junction does not line up with germline, which may come from a read error. The V call is TRBV27, the J call TRBJ2-7, with D uncertain. The germline gives CDR1 MNHEY, CDR2 SMNVEV (reference sequence). The CDR3 is 14 amino acids. The CDR3, as DNA: TGTGCCTGCAGACCCTCTAGATTCTCCTACGAGCAGTACTTC. It is translated as CACRPSRFSYEQYF.

This chain joins TRBV27 and TRBJ1-2; 8 bases are shared with TRBD1. Germline-derived CDR1 and CDR2 are MNHEY and SMNVEV (reference sequence). This CDR3 is 15 amino acids long. After removal of 6 bases from V and 2 bases from J, the junction contained 8 bases not matched to a gene. The CDR3 coding sequence is TGTGCCAGCAGGGGAAGCAGGGGGCTCAACTATGGCTACACCTTC. Amino acids: CASRGSRGLNYGYTF.

The gene calls are TRBV4-1 and TRBJ2-1; 11 nucleotides line up with TRBD2. The V gene's germline CDR1 is MGHRA and CDR2 YSYEKL. The V and J ends lost 0 bases and 0 bases, in that order; junction bases with no gene match: 10. There are 20 residues in the CDR3. CDR3 sequence: CASSQDRPGLAASSYNEQFF. The CDR3 DNA reads as TGCGCCAGCAGCCAAGATAGGCCGGGACTAGCGGCGAGCTCCTACAATGAGCAGTTCTTC.

The chain is built from TRBV15 and TRBJ1-1; D is possibly TRBD1 (6 bases). Trimming stripped 6 bases from V and 3 bases from J, with 11 bases between. Germline V gene data show CDR1 as LNHNV and CDR2 as YYDKDF (reference sequence). This CDR3 spans 13 amino acids. Written as DNA, the CDR3 is TGTGCCACCAGTCAGACAGGAGACACTGAAGCTTTCTTT. Protein: CATSQTGDTEAFF.

This rearrangement joins TRBV6-5 to TRBJ2-3, with D perhaps TRBD1 (6 bases). The CDR3 extends over 14 amino acids. The germline V gene encodes CDR1 MNHEY and CDR2 SVGAGI. Trimming pared 2 bases from V and 6 bases from J, leaving 12 bases between. The CDR3 bases are TGTGCCAGCAGTTACATGGGACATAGGGATACGCAGTATTTT. Translating gives CASSYMGHRDTQYF.

J is TRBJ2-4 and V is TRBV28; tentatively, D is TRBD2 (6 bases). The CDR3 runs to 16 residues. Germline loops: CDR1 MDHEN, CDR2 SYDVKM. With 6 bases removed from V and 0 bases from J, the gap between germline ends came to 15 bases. The CDR3 is CASSLRGAGAKNIQYF. The CDR3 region has the DNA TGTGCCAGCAGCCTTCGCGGGGCGGGAGCCAAAAACATTCAGTACTTC.

Comment on this clone: This may arise from a read error, as a much more abundant clone is one base away. The chain joins TRBV2 to TRBJ2-7; no clear D. There are 12 residues in the CDR3. CDR1 is SNHLY, CDR2 FYNNEI, per germline. The ends were cut back, 0 bases at V and 2 bases at J, with 2 bases in the middle. CDR3 DNA: TGTGCCAGCAGTGAAGCCACCTACGAGCAGTACTTC. Residues: CASSEATYEQYF.

The count of this clone is one. A much more abundant neighbour one base away suggests this may be a read error. This sequence joins TRBV4-3 and TRBJ1-1; perhaps TRBD1 as D (6 bases). The V gene's germline CDR1 is LGHNA and CDR2 YSLEER. V was shortened by 4 bases and J by 4 bases, with 13 bases between the two germline ends. There are 14 residues in the CDR3. The CDR3 is CASSRGGGSTEAFF. CDR3 bases: TGCGCCAGCAGCCGAGGAGGGGGGAGCACTGAAGCTTTCTTT.

The genes are TRBV5-1 and TRBJ2-3, with TRBD1 matching 7 bases. Germline V gives CDR1 SGHRS, CDR2 YFSETQ. V was clipped by 2 bases and J by 4 bases; unmatched bases: 10. This CDR3 is built from 16 residues. CDR3 residues: CASSLGRGLGSDTQYF. CDR3 sequence (DNA): TGCGCCAGCAGCTTAGGAAGGGGGCTGGGGTCAGATACGCAGTATTTT.